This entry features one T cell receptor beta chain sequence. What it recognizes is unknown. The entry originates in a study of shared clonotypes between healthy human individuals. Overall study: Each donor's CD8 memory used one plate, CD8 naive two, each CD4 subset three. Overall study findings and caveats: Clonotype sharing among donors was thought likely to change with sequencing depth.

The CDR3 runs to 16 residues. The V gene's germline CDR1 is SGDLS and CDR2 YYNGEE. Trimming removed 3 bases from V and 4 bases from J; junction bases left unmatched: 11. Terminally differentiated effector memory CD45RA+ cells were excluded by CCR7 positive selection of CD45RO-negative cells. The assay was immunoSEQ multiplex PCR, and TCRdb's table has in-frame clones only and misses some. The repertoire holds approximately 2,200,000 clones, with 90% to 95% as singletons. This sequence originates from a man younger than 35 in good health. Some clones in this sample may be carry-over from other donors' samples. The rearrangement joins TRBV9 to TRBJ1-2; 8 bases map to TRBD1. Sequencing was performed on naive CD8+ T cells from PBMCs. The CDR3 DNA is TGTGCCAGCAGCGAACGGGACAGGCAGCTGAGCTATGGCTACACCTTC. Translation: CASSERDRQLSYGYTF.